A selection of T cell receptor beta chains follows, all from one sample in a study of T cell repertoires in cytomegalovirus infection. TCRdb independently ran MiXCR on the reads; one entry per CDR3 protein. The table lists about 530,000 distinct CDR3 sequences, approximately 25% of them singletons. Specimen: PBMCs. Receptor source: a human donor in good health (CMV status not recorded). Some clones in this sample may be carry-over from other donors' samples. The conserved cysteine and the conserved F or W are not part of the CDR3 here. The order of the fields is CDR3 protein, D gene, CDR3 length, J gene, V gene. A D gene is named only where the DNA matches it firmly.

CDR3: ASSSGRRREHYGYT
D: NA
length: 14
J: TRBJ1-2
V: TRBV7-2

CDR3: ASSSPPQIGLAYNEQF
D: NA
length: 16
J: TRBJ2-1
V: TRBV6-8

CDR3: ASSPTKTNTSPRSYNEQF
D: NA
length: 18
J: TRBJ2-1
V: TRBV6-2/TRBV6-3

CDR3: ASSSRTDFYGYT
D: NA
length: 12
J: TRBJ1-2
V: TRBV5-6

CDR3: ASSYRGEGETQY
D: TRBD2
length: 12
J: TRBJ2-5
V: TRBV7-2

CDR3: ASSLATGIYGYT
D: NA
length: 12
J: TRBJ1-2
V: TRBV7-9

CDR3: ASSLRKGQSSGANVLT
D: TRBD1
length: 16
J: TRBJ2-6
V: TRBV7-3

CDR3: ASSWGLAGGPGV
D: TRBD2
length: 12
J: TRBJ2-1
V: TRBV12-3/TRBV12-4

CDR3: ASGSGLAASTDTQY
D: TRBD2
length: 14
J: TRBJ2-3
V: TRBV12-5

CDR3: SCRTRLLPEAF
D: NA
length: 11
J: TRBJ1-1
V: TRBV29-1

CDR3: ASSLYPLGQPTALF
D: NA
length: 14
J: TRBJ1-4
V: TRBV12-3/TRBV12-4

CDR3: ASSLVGGRPGELF
D: NA
length: 13
J: TRBJ2-2
V: TRBV7-2

CDR3: ASSLPGAGEKLF
D: NA
length: 12
J: TRBJ1-4
V: TRBV28

CDR3: ASSPSPLAGGGNYEQF
D: TRBD2
length: 16
J: TRBJ2-1
V: TRBV7-2

CDR3: ASSGRHRGWADTQY
D: TRBD1
length: 14
J: TRBJ2-3
V: TRBV25-1

CDR3: ASSIIGAPEQF
D: NA
length: 11
J: TRBJ2-1
V: TRBV19

CDR3: ASSIPGQGMRYGYT
D: TRBD1
length: 14
J: TRBJ1-2
V: TRBV19

CDR3: ASSRDRSFDNSPLH
D: NA
length: 14
J: TRBJ1-6
V: TRBV6-8

CDR3: ASSFRGYEQY
D: NA
length: 10
J: TRBJ2-7
V: TRBV27

CDR3: ASSFGTTNTGELF
D: NA
length: 13
J: TRBJ2-2
V: TRBV7-2

CDR3: ATRGTANTEAF
D: TRBD1
length: 11
J: TRBJ1-1
V: TRBV10-3

CDR3: SVEADGTNEKLF
D: NA
length: 12
J: TRBJ1-4
V: TRBV29-1

CDR3: AWSVAYSGSYNEQF
D: TRBD2
length: 14
J: TRBJ2-1
V: TRBV30

CDR3: SADSFNYGYT
D: NA
length: 10
J: TRBJ1-2
V: TRBV29-1

CDR3: ASSGTGVNTEAF
D: TRBD1
length: 12
J: TRBJ1-1
V: TRBV11-3

CDR3: ASSLRPGVVGPNTGELF
D: NA
length: 17
J: TRBJ2-2
V: TRBV11-2